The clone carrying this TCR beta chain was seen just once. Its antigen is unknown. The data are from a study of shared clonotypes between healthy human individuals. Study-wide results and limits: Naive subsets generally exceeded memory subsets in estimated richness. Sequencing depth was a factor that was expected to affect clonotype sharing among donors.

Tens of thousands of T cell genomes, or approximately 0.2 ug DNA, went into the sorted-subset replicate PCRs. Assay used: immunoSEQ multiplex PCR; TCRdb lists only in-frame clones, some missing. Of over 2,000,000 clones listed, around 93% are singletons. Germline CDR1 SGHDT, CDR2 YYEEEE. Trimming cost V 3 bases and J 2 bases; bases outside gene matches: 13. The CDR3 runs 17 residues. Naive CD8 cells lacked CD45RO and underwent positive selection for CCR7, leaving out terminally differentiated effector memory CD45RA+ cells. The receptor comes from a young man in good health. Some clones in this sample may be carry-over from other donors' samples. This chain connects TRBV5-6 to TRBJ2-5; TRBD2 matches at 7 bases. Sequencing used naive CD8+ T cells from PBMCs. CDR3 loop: CASSYPGEGLLQETQYF. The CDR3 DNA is TGTGCCAGCAGCTACCCCGGGGAGGGACTGCTACAAGAGACCCAGTACTTC.